These 23 T cell receptor beta chains were sequenced from one sample in a study of T cell repertoires in cytomegalovirus infection. The antigens for these receptors are not known. Each CDR3 protein gets one entry after TCRdb re-called the reads with MiXCR. The sample lists around 770,000 distinct CDR3 sequences, almost 30% seen once, with over 10% in the top ten. The sample was cultured CD8+ T cells from PBMCs, taken from culture after CMV antigen stimulation. These TCRs come from a human donor in good health (CMV status not recorded). Some clones in this sample may be carry-over from other donors' samples.

The V call is TRBV19, the J call TRBJ1-5; D gene ambiguous. Germline V gene lookup returns CDR1 LNHDA and CDR2 SQIVND (reference sequence). The CDR3 is 15 residues long. V was pared by 6 bases and J by 4 bases, with 16 bases between. CDR3 sequence: CASRTVGSENQPQHF. The CDR3 nucleotides read TGTGCCAGTAGGACCGTGGGGTCCGAGAATCAGCCCCAGCATTTT.

V is TRBV2 and J is TRBJ1-2; tentative D call: TRBD1 (5 bases). The CDR3 contains 14 residues. V lost 7 bases and J 2 bases, leaving 14 bases between the germline ends. Germline loops: CDR1 SNHLY, CDR2 FYNNEI. The CDR3 coding sequence is TGTGCCAGCATTGATGGACAACTAAACTATGGCTACACCTTC. This sequence encodes CASIDGQLNYGYTF.

This chain uses TRBV7-9 with TRBJ2-5; D is unclear. Looked up from germline, CDR1 is SEHNR and CDR2 is FQNEAQ (reference sequence). Trimming took off 1 base at V and 5 bases at J, with 11 bases between the two ends. The CDR3 covers 14 residues. The CDR3 region has the DNA TGTGCCAGCAGCTTAGACGGCAGCCCGGAGACCCAGTACTTC. This sequence encodes CASSLDGSPETQYF.

This clonotype was picked up a small number of times. The CDR3 spells CASRTGTGGTEAFF. The DNA of the CDR3 is TGTGCCAGCAGGACCGGGACAGGGGGAACTGAAGCTTTCTTT. This chain uses TRBV7-8 with TRBJ1-1, with 11 bases fitting TRBD1. Germline CDR1 SGHVS, CDR2 FQNEAQ. V lost 6 bases to trimming and J lost 5 bases; unmatched junction nucleotides: 5. There are 14 residues in the CDR3.

This CDR3 is CASYNGGAKETQYF. DNA for the CDR3: TGTGCCAGCTACAACGGGGGCGCGAAAGAGACCCAGTACTTC. This chain connects TRBV7-9 to TRBJ2-5, with D perhaps matching TRBD1 or TRBD2 (6 bases each). The CDR3 contains 14 residues. Trimming stripped 8 bases from V and 3 bases from J, with 16 bases between. CDR1 is SEHNR and CDR2 is FQNEAQ in the germline V gene (reference sequence).

CDR3 nucleotide sequence: TGTGCCAGCAGTTACTTCCGGGGCCGTTCGGGGGAGCTGTTTTTT. Protein: CASSYFRGRSGELFF. V and J are TRBV6-6 and TRBJ2-2; D is possibly TRBD1 or TRBD2 (5 bases each). Germline loops: CDR1 MNHNY, CDR2 SVGAGI (reference sequence). V gave up 1 base and J gave up 8 bases, with 14 bases separating them. The CDR3 consists of 15 residues.

The chain employs TRBV6-5 and TRBJ2-3, with D possibly matching TRBD2 (6 bases). Trimming removed 2 bases at V and 5 bases at J, with 11 bases between. The germline gives CDR1 MNHEY, CDR2 SVGAGI. The CDR3 runs to 14 residues. CDR3 residues: CASSYATSLDTQYF. CDR3 sequence (DNA): TGTGCCAGCAGTTACGCAACTAGCTTAGATACGCAGTATTTT.

Ten or more counts support this clonotype. The chain is built from TRBV12-3 or TRBV12-4 and TRBJ2-2; 10 bases fit TRBD2. V shed 3 bases and J 7 bases; nucleotides not matched to a gene: 8. The CDR3 extends over 16 amino acids. The CDR3 DNA reads TGTGCCAGCAGTTTGGGAGCGGGGGGGCTGGTCGGGGAGCTGTTTTTT. This translates into CASSLGAGGLVGELFF.

This chain joins TRBV2 and TRBJ1-3; TRBD1 matches 12 bases. CDR1 is SNHLY, CDR2 FYNNEI, per germline. This CDR3 region has 19 residues. The trim removed 7 bases at V and 0 bases at J, leaving 13 bases unmatched. The CDR3 DNA reads TGTGCCAGCATCCTAGGGACAGGGGGCCCAAGAGACTCTGGAAACACCATATATTTT. Its translation: CASILGTGGPRDSGNTIYF.

This rearrangement joins TRBV5-8 to TRBJ1-5; possibly TRBD1 for D (5 bases). The CDR3 extends over 15 amino acids. The germline CDR1 and CDR2 sequences are SGHTS and YDEGEE. The V and J ends lost 6 bases and 0 bases respectively, with 13 bases between them. The CDR3 nucleotides read TGTGCCAGCACCCCGATTGGGGCTAGCAATCAGCCCCAGCATTTT. Protein sequence: CASTPIGASNQPQHF.

This clonotype has a handful of counts. V usage is TRBV11-2 and J usage is TRBJ2-2; 11 bases match TRBD1. The germline gives CDR1 SGHAT, CDR2 FQNNGV. The CDR3 runs 16 residues. J lost 4 bases, V lost 7 bases, and 8 bases had no gene match. The CDR3, as DNA: TGTGCCAGCACCGATCCGGACAGGGGGCTCACCGGGGAGCTGTTTTTT. Translation: CASTDPDRGLTGELFF.

The V call is TRBV15, the J call TRBJ2-1; 8 bases fit TRBD1. This CDR3 is 19 amino acids long. The V gene's germline CDR1 is LNHNV and CDR2 YYDKDF (reference sequence). With 4 bases clipped from V and 10 bases from J, the junction kept 24 bases outside the gene matches. The CDR3 sequence: CATSTVIVDAGQAWGEQFF. The CDR3 DNA follows: TGTGCCACCAGCACCGTGATCGTAGACGCGGGACAGGCCTGGGGGGAGCAGTTCTTC.

The V call is TRBV20-1, the J call TRBJ1-1; the match to TRBD1 covers 7 bases. There are 12 residues in the CDR3. V trimming: 7 bases; J trimming: 2 bases; junction bases outside the gene matches: 4. Looked up from germline, CDR1 is DFQATT and CDR2 is SNEGSKA (reference sequence). The CDR3 region has the DNA TGCAGTGGTCGGACAGGCAACACTGAAGCTTTCTTT. It yields the protein CSGRTGNTEAFF.

The chain uses TRBV6-6 and TRBJ1-2; 7 bases fit TRBD1. Germline CDR1 and CDR2: MNHNY and SVGAGI (reference sequence). V shed 2 bases and J 4 bases; nucleotides not matched to a gene: 7. This CDR3 comprises 15 residues. CDR3 bases: TGTGCCAGCAGTTACCCCGACAGGGTTGGCTATGGCTACACCTTC. Translation: CASSYPDRVGYGYTF.

V and J are TRBV27 and TRBJ2-5; 9 bases align to TRBD1. The CDR3 loop spans 15 amino acids. V lost 10 bases and J lost 5; bases outside the gene matches: 14. Germline lookup yields CDR1 MNHEY and CDR2 SMNVEV (reference sequence). The CDR3 is CATKYGGTGWETQYF. CDR3 nucleotide sequence: TGTGCCACCAAATATGGCGGGACAGGGTGGGAGACCCAGTACTTC.

This clonotype came up a few times. The gene calls are TRBV29-1 and TRBJ1-1, with TRBD1 matching 7 bases. CDR1 and CDR2 (germline): SQVTM, ANQGSEA. Unmatched junction bases numbered 6, after V lost 7 bases and J lost 1 base. The CDR3 has 13 amino acids. The CDR3 bases are TGCAGCGCCCCGGGACAGAAGAACACTGAAGCTTTCTTT. Its protein product is CSAPGQKNTEAFF.

This clonotype was seen only once. The CDR3 does not end in the conserved phenylalanine or tryptophan, so this is likely a read error. The chain employs TRBV12-3 or TRBV12-4 and TRBJ2-7; the D gene is possibly TRBD1 (5 bases). There are 13 residues in the CDR3. V dropped 7 bases and J dropped 0 bases, with 10 bases sitting between them. The CDR3 DNA reads TGTGCCAGCACCCCGGACAACTCCTACGAGCAGTACTAC. It codes for CASTPDNSYEQYY.

The gene calls are TRBV7-9 and TRBJ2-1; no clear D gene. Trimming left V 2 bases short and J 8 bases short, with 7 bases between. The V gene's germline CDR1 is SEHNR and CDR2 FQNEAQ (reference sequence). CDR3 length: 12 residues. The CDR3 here is CASSLRVDEQFF. In DNA, the CDR3 is TGTGCCAGCAGCTTAAGGGTGGATGAGCAGTTCTTC.

This chain links TRBV10-3 with TRBJ2-7; 7 nucleotides match TRBD1. The germline gives CDR1 ENHRY, CDR2 SYGVKD. The J segment lost 5 bases and the V segment lost 2 bases, leaving 9 bases of the junction unmatched. The CDR3 has 15 amino acids. CDR3: CAISELMDRSNEQYF. The CDR3 DNA reads TGTGCCATCAGTGAGCTTATGGACAGGTCCAACGAGCAGTACTTC.

The chain uses TRBV27 and TRBJ2-3; 8 bases align to TRBD1. This CDR3 comprises 14 residues. Germline loops: CDR1 MNHEY, CDR2 SMNVEV (reference sequence). V was clipped by 5 bases and J by 5 bases; unmatched bases: 6. Written as DNA, the CDR3 is TGTGCCAGCAGTACGCAGGGGGCTAGAGATACGCAGTATTTT. Its translation: CASSTQGARDTQYF.

This clonotype was observed a handful of times. The chain employs TRBV5-5 and TRBJ1-2; D is possibly TRBD1 (6 bases). The CDR3 runs 12 residues. Trimming cost V 3 bases and J 11 bases, with 14 bases left between them. Germline loops: CDR1 SGHKS, CDR2 YYEKEE (reference sequence). The CDR3 sequence is CASSSTGANYTF. For the CDR3, the DNA is TGTGCCAGCAGCTCGACAGGAGCCAATTACACCTTC.

The sample holds a few counts of this clonotype. The gene calls are TRBV10-1 and TRBJ2-2; D remains ambiguous. The length of the CDR3 is 14 residues. Germline CDR1 is WNHNN and CDR2 is SYGVQD (reference sequence). Trimming removed 4 bases from V and 2 bases from J, with 8 bases in between. The CDR3 DNA follows: TGCGCCAGCAGTGCCGTACTTAACACCGGGGAGCTGTTTTTT. Amino acid sequence: CASSAVLNTGELFF.

The chain carries TRBV6-5 and TRBJ1-1; TRBD1 matches at 7 bases. J was trimmed by 1 base and V by 7 bases; bases with no gene match: 6. The length of the CDR3 is 14 residues. Germline CDR1 reads MNHEY; CDR2 reads SVGAGI. CDR3 DNA sequence: TGTGCCAGCATCAACAGGGGAAGGAACACTGAAGCTTTCTTT. This translates into CASINRGRNTEAFF.